This is a list of T cell receptor beta chains from one sample in a study of blood T cells in healthy people across ages. TCRdb itself ran the 5' RACE reads through MiXCR, one entry per CDR3 protein. The data contain hundreds of thousands of distinct CDR3 sequences, about a quarter of them singletons. The data also belong to a second study, concerning T cells of mothers and their children.

The source material was blood. The receptors shown here come from a boy between 10 and 17 years old in good health. CDR3s include the opening cysteine and the closing phenylalanine or tryptophan. D genes are given only for firm matches. The size entry is marked missing in some rows and otherwise reads once, few, many or a size class.

TRBV12-3/TRBV12-4	few	TRBJ2-1	TRBD1	CASSLSVGQGRHEQFF	TGTGCCAGCAGTTTAAGCGTGGGACAGGGGAGGCATGAGCAGTTCTTC
TRBV7-7	once	TRBJ2-2	TRBD1	CASTFGTGDTGELFF	TGTGCTAGCACCTTCGGGACAGGGGACACCGGGGAGCTGTTTTTT
TRBV5-1	NA	TRBJ2-3	TRBD1	CASSSDRGLSTDTQYF	TGCGCCAGCAGCTCGGACAGGGGCCTTAGCACAGATACGCAGTATTTT
TRBV20-1	NA	TRBJ1-1	NA	CSAQLVAHTLNTEAFF	TGCAGTGCTCAGCTCGTGGCACACACTCTGAACACTGAAGCTTTCTTT
TRBV20-1	NA	TRBJ1-1	TRBD1	CSASEGARIDTEAFF	TGCAGTGCTAGCGAGGGGGCGCGAATTGACACTGAAGCTTTCTTT
TRBV28	NA	TRBJ2-1	NA	CASSPTDNEQFF	TGTGCCAGCAGCCCCACTGACAATGAGCAGTTCTTC
TRBV12-3/TRBV12-4	NA	TRBJ1-4	NA	CASSSQGGSNEKLFF	TGTGCCAGCAGTTCCCAGGGCGGATCTAATGAAAAACTGTTTTTT
TRBV13	few	TRBJ2-7	NA	CTSLKQGTSYEQYF	TGTACCAGCTTGAAACAGGGAACCTCCTACGAGCAGTACTTC
TRBV10-3	NA	TRBJ1-2	NA	CAISLDRFGGYTF	TGTGCCATCAGTTTAGACAGGTTCGGGGGCTACACCTTC
TRBV10-2	few	TRBJ2-1	NA	CASEVRDSYNEQFF	TGCGCCAGCGAGGTCAGGGATTCCTACAATGAGCAGTTCTTC
TRBV5-1	NA	TRBJ2-3	NA	CASSLEGRQDTQYF	TGCGCCAGCAGCTTGGAGGGGAGGCAAGATACGCAGTATTTT
TRBV9	NA	TRBJ2-5	NA	CASSGGGTQETQYF	TGTGCCAGCAGCGGGGGAGGCACCCAAGAGACCCAGTACTTC
TRBV10-3	NA	TRBJ1-2	NA	CAISESTWQENYGYTF	TGTGCCATCAGTGAGTCGACTTGGCAGGAGAATTATGGCTACACCTTC
TRBV24-1	few	TRBJ1-6	TRBD1	CATSEVDRGLRNSPLHF	TGTGCCACCAGTGAAGTGGACAGGGGGCTTCGGAATTCACCCCTCCACTTT
TRBV29-1	NA	TRBJ2-3	NA	CSVGQAYTDTQYF	TGCAGCGTTGGACAGGCCTACACAGATACGCAGTATTTT
TRBV3-1	NA	TRBJ2-7	NA	CASSLGLNYYEQYF	TGTGCCAGCAGCCTTGGACTAAACTACTACGAGCAGTACTTC
TRBV12-3/TRBV12-4	NA	TRBJ1-2	NA	CASSTDGLGYGYTF	TGTGCCAGCAGTACCGACGGGCTGGGCTATGGCTACACCTTC
TRBV13	few	TRBJ2-5	NA	CASSLSGVHETQYF	TGTGCCAGCAGCTTGTCGGGGGTCCACGAGACCCAGTACTTC
TRBV24-1	few	TRBJ2-2	NA	CATSDRGADTGELFF	TGTGCCACCAGTGATAGGGGGGCTGACACCGGGGAGCTGTTTTTT
TRBV20-1	few	TRBJ2-3	NA	CSASLPATRDTQYF	TGCAGTGCTAGTCTCCCAGCGACACGGGATACGCAGTATTTT
TRBV9	few	TRBJ2-5	TRBD2	CASSEGPSGGAEKTQYF	TGTGCCAGCAGCGAGGGACCTAGCGGGGGGGCCGAAAAGACCCAGTACTTC
TRBV27	NA	TRBJ1-1	TRBD1	CASSFLDRGAEAFF	TGTGCCAGCAGTTTCCTAGACAGGGGGGCTGAAGCTTTCTTT
TRBV7-2	NA	TRBJ2-2	TRBD2	CASSLVASGGAGVGELFF	TGTGCCAGCAGCTTAGTAGCCAGCGGGGGGGCTGGCGTCGGGGAGCTGTTTTTC
TRBV15	once	TRBJ2-3	TRBD2	CATSRVGSGGNTQYF	TGTGCCACCAGCAGAGTTGGTAGCGGGGGGAATACGCAGTATTTT
TRBV12-3/TRBV12-4	NA	TRBJ1-2	NA	CASSWGIETPYGYTF	TGTGCCAGCAGCTGGGGGATCGAGACCCCCTATGGCTACACCTTC
TRBV2	NA	TRBJ2-7	TRBD2	CAGFAGTSREQYF	TGTGCCGGCTTCGCCGGGACTAGTCGCGAGCAGTACTTC
TRBV6-6	NA	TRBJ2-5	NA	CASSYDRRETQYF	TGTGCCAGCAGTTACGACAGGCGAGAGACCCAGTACTTC
TRBV20-1	NA	TRBJ2-5	TRBD1	CSATPGGQETQYF	TGCAGTGCAACTCCAGGGGGCCAAGAGACCCAGTACTTC
TRBV7-2	NA	TRBJ2-3	TRBD2	CASSTSGGATDTQYF	TGTGCCAGCAGCACTAGCGGGGGCGCAACAGATACGCAGTATTTT
TRBV12-3/TRBV12-4	NA	TRBJ1-2	NA	CASSYRVDGYTF	TGTGCCAGCAGTTACAGGGTTGATGGCTACACCTTC
TRBV12-3/TRBV12-4	few	TRBJ2-1	TRBD1	CASSRGQAFF	TGTGCCAGCAGTAGGGGACAGGCGTTCTTC
TRBV28	few	TRBJ2-7	NA	CASSPLATAYEQYF	TGTGCCAGCAGTCCCCTAGCGACCGCCTACGAGCAGTACTTC
TRBV29-1	NA	TRBJ2-5	NA	CSAGPGAGEETQYF	TGCAGCGCGGGGCCCGGCGCAGGGGAAGAGACCCAGTACTTC
TRBV20-1	NA	TRBJ1-1	TRBD1	CSAGQGAGTEAFF	TGCAGCGCCGGGCAGGGGGCGGGAACTGAAGCTTTCTTT
TRBV24-1	NA	TRBJ2-1	TRBD2	CATSDSLAGAYNEQFF	TGTGCCACCAGTGATTCCCTAGCGGGAGCCTACAATGAGCAGTTCTTC
TRBV5-5	once	TRBJ2-3	NA	CASSLGDDLYTSTDTQYF	TGTGCCAGCAGCTTAGGGGACGACCTTTACACTAGCACAGATACGCAGTATTTT
TRBV5-1	many	TRBJ2-3	TRBD2	CASSLSVSSGGTDTQYF	TGCGCCAGCAGCTTGAGTGTTTCTAGCGGGGGCACAGATACGCAGTATTTT
TRBV7-8	few	TRBJ2-3	TRBD1	CASSLGGQGGHTQYF	TGTGCCAGCAGCTTAGGGGGACAGGGGGGTCATACGCAGTATTTT
TRBV6-5	NA	TRBJ2-7	NA	CASSYSRRAARFYEQYF	TGTGCCAGCAGTTACTCCAGGAGGGCGGCCCGGTTCTACGAGCAGTACTTC
TRBV7-2	many	TRBJ2-7	TRBD1	CASSFRTGGEIYGNEQYF	TGTGCCAGCAGTTTTCGGACAGGGGGCGAGATATACGGCAACGAGCAGTACTTC
TRBV21-1	NA	TRBJ2-1	NA	CASSKVQGSYNEQFF	TGTGCCAGCAGCAAAGTGCAGGGCTCCTACAATGAGCAGTTCTTC
TRBV20-1	NA	TRBJ2-5	TRBD2	CSAGTSAVVQETQYF	TGCAGTGCAGGGACTAGCGCGGTGGTACAAGAGACCCAGTACTTC
TRBV20-1	NA	TRBJ2-7	NA	CSARSYEQYF	TGCAGTGCTAGAAGTTACGAGCAGTACTTC
TRBV20-1	NA	TRBJ2-3	TRBD1	CSANKDRETDTQYF	TGCAGTGCTAACAAGGACAGGGAAACAGATACGCAGTATTTT
TRBV3-1	NA	TRBJ2-5	TRBD2	CASSQDRASGGLLEQYF	TGTGCCAGCAGCCAAGATAGGGCCAGCGGGGGGCTCCTGGAGCAGTACTTC
TRBV15	once	TRBJ2-1	TRBD2	CATRPGLAAYNEQFF	TGTGCCACCAGACCGGGACTAGCGGCATACAATGAGCAGTTCTTC
TRBV30	few	TRBJ1-4	NA	CAWSSPNTDLNEKLFF	TGTGCCTGGAGTTCCCCAAACACGGACCTTAATGAAAAACTGTTTTTT
TRBV2	many	TRBJ2-5	NA	CASSEGGQETQYF	TGCGCCAGCAGCGAGGGGGGTCAAGAGACCCAGTACTTC
TRBV29-1	NA	TRBJ1-4	TRBD1	CSGRTGAGNEKLFF	TGCAGCGGGAGAACAGGGGCCGGTAATGAAAAACTGTTTTTT
TRBV12-3/TRBV12-4	few	TRBJ2-4	TRBD2	CASTLGLAGGRVEDF	TGTGCCAGCACCCTCGGACTAGCGGGGGGCCGGGTTGAGGACTTC
TRBV2	few	TRBJ2-1	NA	CASTVEQGKAYNEQFF	TGTGCCAGCACCGTGGAACAGGGAAAGGCCTACAATGAGCAGTTCTTC
TRBV7-9	few	TRBJ2-7	TRBD1	CASDNSGQGLYEQYF	TGTGCCAGCGATAATTCAGGACAGGGACTCTACGAGCAGTACTTC
TRBV6-4	few	TRBJ2-7	NA	CASSDREDYEQYF	TGTGCCAGCAGTGACAGGGAGGACTACGAGCAGTACTTC
TRBV2	NA	TRBJ1-3	NA	CASSPGTRAFSGNTIYF	TGTGCCAGCAGTCCGGGAACTAGGGCATTCTCTGGAAACACCATATATTTT
TRBV6-5	NA	TRBJ2-7	TRBD1	CASSRDREDEQYF	TGTGCCAGCAGCCGGGACAGGGAGGACGAGCAGTACTTC
TRBV5-1	few	TRBJ2-3	TRBD1	CASSSGQGRGDTQYF	TGCGCCAGCAGCTCCGGACAGGGAAGAGGAGATACGCAGTATTTT
TRBV3-1	few	TRBJ2-1	TRBD2	CASSHLGLAGIYNEQFF	TGTGCCAGCAGCCATCTCGGACTAGCGGGGATCTACAATGAGCAGTTCTTC
TRBV6-5	few	TRBJ1-5	NA	CASSYSRGGGGQPQHF	TGTGCCAGCAGTTACTCGAGGGGGGGGGGCGGTCAGCCCCAGCATTTT
TRBV20-1	few	TRBJ2-3	TRBD2	CSASPQSQTKAGATDTQYF	TGCAGTGCTAGTCCCCAGTCCCAAACGAAAGCGGGGGCCACAGATACGCAGTATTTT
TRBV10-3	NA	TRBJ2-7	NA	CAISESRQPYEQYF	TGTGCCATCAGTGAGTCCCGACAGCCGTACGAGCAGTACTTC